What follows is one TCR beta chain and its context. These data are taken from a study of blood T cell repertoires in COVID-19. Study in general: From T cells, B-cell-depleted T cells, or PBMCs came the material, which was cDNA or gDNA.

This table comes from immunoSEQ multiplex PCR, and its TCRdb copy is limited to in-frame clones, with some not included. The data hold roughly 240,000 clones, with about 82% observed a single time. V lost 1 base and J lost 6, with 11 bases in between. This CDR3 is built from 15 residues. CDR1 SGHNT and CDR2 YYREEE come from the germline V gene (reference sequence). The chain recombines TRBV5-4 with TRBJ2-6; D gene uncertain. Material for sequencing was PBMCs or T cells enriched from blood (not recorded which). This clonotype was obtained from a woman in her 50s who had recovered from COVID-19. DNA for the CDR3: TGTGCCAGCAGCTTGTCAGGAACCCAGGCCAACGTCCTGACTTTC. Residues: CASSLSGTQANVLTF.